This T cell receptor beta chain was documented in a study of T-cell reconstitution after alpha-beta-depleted transplantation in children. Germline CDR1 reads SGHRS; CDR2 reads YFSETQ. The CDR3 runs 17 residues. Between the trimmed V and J ends, which lost 4 bases and 0 bases, there was a span of 18 bases. Points on this clonotype: Its antigen is undetermined.

Study-wide findings and caveats: Certain patients had high TCRbeta diversity at day 60, and it came from recipient T cells and thymic progenitors that survived. One year post-transplant, T-cell counts and diversity were largely derived from T cells produced anew.

TCRbeta library construction was performed incorporating unique molecular identifiers. TCRdb called the PCR reads again in MiXCR, with one record for every CDR3 protein. The table shows about 400,000 distinct CDR3 sequences, with about 16% occurring only once. The receptor's source is a boy younger than two who had a stem cell transplant for Wiskott-Aldrich syndrome, so the T cells may come from the graft donor. The sequencing used PBMCs, mostly from graft donor cells, collected 360 days after TCRalphabeta/CD19-depleted stem cell transplant. V and J are TRBV5-1 and TRBJ2-3; perhaps TRBD2 as D (7 bases). CDR3 loop: CASSPRRRGPSTDTQYF. For the CDR3, the DNA is TGCGCCAGCAGCCCCCGGAGGCGGGGGCCCAGCACAGATACGCAGTATTTT.